The subject of this entry is one TCR beta chain. V lost 7 bases, J lost 4 bases, and 11 bases lay in between. CDR1 MDHEN and CDR2 SYDVKM come from the germline V gene. The CDR3 spans 12 residues. These data belong to a study of T cell responses to AZD1222 COVID-19 vaccine. Profiled with immunoSEQ multiplex PCR; TCRdb holds only in-frame clones, not every one. Among 50,000 to 55,000 clones listed, roughly 84% were seen once. V is TRBV28 and J is TRBJ2-7; D not certain. The sequence derives from an adult in good health. The sequencing here drew on peripheral blood, taken on day 0 of AZD1222 vaccination. CDR3 nucleotides: TGTGCCAGCATCAGCAGTATGTACGAGCAGTACTTC. Protein product: CASISSMYEQYF. The whole variable domain, filled in from reference TRBV28 and TRBJ2-7, reads DVKVTQSSRYLVKRTGEKVFLECVQDMDHENMFWYRQDPGLGLRLIYFSYDVKMKEKGDIPEGYSVSREKKERFSLILESASTNQTSMYLCASISSMYEQYFGPGTRLTVT.